This T cell receptor beta chain was identified in a study of blood T cells in healthy people across ages. Of note for this clonotype: The CDR3 does not end in the conserved phenylalanine or tryptophan, so this is likely a read error.

A second PCR of about 7 to 12 cycles used a sample-barcoded 5' primer and a J-beta primer mix. Each CDR3 protein is one row after TCRdb ran MiXCR on the 5' RACE reads. The table has 650,000 to 700,000 distinct CDR3 sequences, roughly 30% seen once. J lost 6 bases, V lost 4 bases, and 4 bases had no gene match. CDR3 length: 14 amino acids. CDR1 and CDR2 (germline): MDHEN, SYDVKM. Every donor gave 8.5 to 10 milliliters of peripheral blood. Material for sequencing was blood. The clonotype originates from a woman older than 75 in good health. The chain is built from TRBV28 and TRBJ1-5, with 9 positions matching TRBD1. The CDR3 sequence is CASSYGTGSQPQHC. For the CDR3, the DNA is TGTGCCAGCAGTTACGGGACAGGGTCTCAGCCCCAGCATTGT.